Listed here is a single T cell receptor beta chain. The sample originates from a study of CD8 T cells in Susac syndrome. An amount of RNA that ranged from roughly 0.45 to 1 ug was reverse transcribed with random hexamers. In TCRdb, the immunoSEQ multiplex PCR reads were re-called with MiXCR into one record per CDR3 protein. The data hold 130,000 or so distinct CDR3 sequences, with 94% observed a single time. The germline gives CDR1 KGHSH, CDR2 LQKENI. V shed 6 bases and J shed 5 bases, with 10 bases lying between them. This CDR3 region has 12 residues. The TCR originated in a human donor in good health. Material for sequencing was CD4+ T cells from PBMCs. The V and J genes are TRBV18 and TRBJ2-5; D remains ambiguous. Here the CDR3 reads CASSTGWETQYF. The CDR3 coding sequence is TGTGCCAGCTCCACCGGGTGGGAGACCCAGTACTTC.